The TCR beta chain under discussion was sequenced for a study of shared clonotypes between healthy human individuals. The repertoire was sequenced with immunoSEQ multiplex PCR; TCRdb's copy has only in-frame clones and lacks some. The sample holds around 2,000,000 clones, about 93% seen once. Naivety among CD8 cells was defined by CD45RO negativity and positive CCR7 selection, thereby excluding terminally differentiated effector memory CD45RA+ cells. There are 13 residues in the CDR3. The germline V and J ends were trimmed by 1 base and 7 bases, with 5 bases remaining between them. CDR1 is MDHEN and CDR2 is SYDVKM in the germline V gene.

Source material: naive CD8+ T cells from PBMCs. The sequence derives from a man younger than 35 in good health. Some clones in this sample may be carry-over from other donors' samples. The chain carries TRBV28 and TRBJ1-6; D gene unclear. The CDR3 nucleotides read TGTGCCAGCAGTTTATTGGAGAATTCACCCCTCCACTTT. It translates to CASSLLENSPLHF.